The next 18 T cell receptor beta chains were all read from a single sample in a study of blood T cell repertoires in COVID-19. The table came from immunoSEQ multiplex PCR; TCRdb's copy has only in-frame clones and leaves some out. This sample has under 150,000 clones, with roughly 84% found just once. The sample comprised peripheral blood. All receptors come from a man between 60 and 75 years old with acute or convalescent COVID-19.

In this sample, this clone turned up a few times. The V gene is TRBV6-2 or TRBV6-3, the J gene TRBJ1-4; D is possibly TRBD1 (6 bases). Looked up from germline, CDR1 is MNHEY and CDR2 is SVGEGT. V lost 2 bases, J lost 7 bases, and 11 bases lay in between. The CDR3 length is 14 residues. The CDR3 is CASSYGGTTEKLFF. The CDR3 DNA reads as TGTGCCAGCAGTTACGGTGGGACAACTGAAAAACTGTTTTTT.

This clone was seen only once. J is TRBJ2-7 and V is TRBV6-5, with 9 bases lining up with TRBD2. Germline CDR1 and CDR2: MNHEY and SVGAGI. This CDR3 has 15 residues. V gave up 7 bases and J gave up 4 bases; unmatched junction bases: 11. For the CDR3, the DNA is TGTGCCAGCATGATGGGGACGGCGGGAGGGTACGAGCAGTACTTC. The encoded protein is CASMMGTAGGYEQYF.

The V call is TRBV5-1, the J call TRBJ1-1; 7 bases are a match to TRBD1. CDR1 is SGHRS and CDR2 is YFSETQ in the germline V gene. Losses at the gene ends were 3 bases for V and 5 bases for J; bases not matched to a gene: 10. This CDR3 comprises 15 residues. CDR3 nucleotides: TGCGCCAGCAGCTCGCAAGGGGGCACGGTTACTGAAGCTTTCTTT. It encodes CASSSQGGTVTEAFF.

The V call is TRBV12-3 or TRBV12-4, the J call TRBJ1-1; D unresolved. V shed 7 bases and J shed 1 base, with 4 bases lying between them. This CDR3 has 11 amino acids. The CDR3 is CASTKNTEAFF. DNA of the CDR3: TGTGCCAGCACCAAGAACACTGAAGCTTTCTTT.

The genes are TRBV4-1 and TRBJ1-2; D perhaps matches TRBD1 (5 bases). The CDR3 runs 16 residues. Germline V gene data show CDR1 as MGHRA and CDR2 as YSYEKL. V gave up 1 base and J gave up 4 bases, with 16 bases separating them. The CDR3 spells CASSQVGTGGFYGYTF. DNA of the CDR3: TGCGCCAGCAGCCAAGTGGGTACAGGAGGGTTCTATGGCTACACCTTC.

The chain has TRBV7-8 and TRBJ2-3; 7 bases match TRBD2. The germline CDR1 and CDR2 sequences are SGHVS and FQNEAQ. Unmatched junction bases numbered 9, after V lost 2 bases and J lost 4 bases. This CDR3 contains 16 residues. CDR3 in amino acids: CASSLMGGSAADTQYF. DNA for the CDR3: TGTGCCAGCAGCTTAATGGGCGGGAGTGCCGCAGATACGCAGTATTTT.

The V and J genes are TRBV19 and TRBJ2-1, with D unclear. The CDR3 is 11 amino acids. Germline assignment: CDR1 LNHDA and CDR2 SQIVND (reference sequence). The V end was cut by 8 bases, the J end by 5 bases, with 7 bases between. In nucleotides, the CDR3 is TGTGCCAGTTCCTATAACAATGAGCAGTTCTTC. This translates into CASSYNNEQFF.

This chain links TRBV3-1 (or the pseudogene TRBV3-2) with TRBJ2-3; 11 bases are a match to TRBD2. From germline, CDR1 is LGHDT and CDR2 YNNKEL (reference sequence). V lost 4 bases to trimming and J lost 0 bases; unmatched junction nucleotides: 12. The length of the CDR3 is 19 residues. CDR3: CASSPDTRLAGTSTDTQYF. The CDR3 DNA sequence: TGTGCCAGCAGCCCCGATACGCGACTAGCGGGAACTAGCACAGATACGCAGTATTTT.

V gene TRBV6-1 combines with J gene TRBJ2-5; D perhaps matches TRBD1 (5 bases). The CDR3 runs to 15 residues. With 2 bases removed from V and 1 base from J, the gap between germline ends came to 11 bases. From germline, CDR1 is MNHNS and CDR2 SASEGT. The CDR3, as DNA: TGTGCCAGCAGTGAAATAGGGGTAGGCCAAGAGACCCAGTACTTC. Translated, it gives CASSEIGVGQETQYF.

J is TRBJ2-5 and V is TRBV7-3, with TRBD2 as a possible D gene (7 bases). The CDR3 spans 14 residues. The V gene lost 5 bases and the J gene lost 4 bases, with 14 bases spanning the gap. From germline, CDR1 is SGHTA and CDR2 FQGTGA. Written as DNA, the CDR3 is TGTGCCAGCAGCGCCGCGGGGGCGGGAGAGACCCAGTACTTC. Encoded protein: CASSAAGAGETQYF.

The rearrangement uses TRBV21-1 and TRBJ2-1; the listed D gene, TRBD1, was not tested against the DNA. TRBV21-1 is listed as a pseudogene. The CDR3 has 18 amino acids. For the CDR3, the DNA is TGTGCCAGCAGCCTCAATTCAGATAACATGGACAGGCAGTATGAGCAGTTCTTC. It codes for CASSLNSDNMDRQYEQFF.

The rearrangement links TRBV6-1 to TRBJ1-5; D not resolved. The CDR3 covers 12 residues. Deletions cut 3 bases from V and 11 bases from J, with 11 bases between. Per the germline V gene, CDR1 is MNHNS and CDR2 is SASEGT. The CDR3 here is CASSEVESAQHF. The CDR3 nucleotides read TGTGCCAGCAGTGAGGTGGAGTCAGCCCAGCATTTT.

This rearrangement joins TRBV24-1 to TRBJ2-5; 7 bases agree with TRBD1. CDR1 and CDR2 from the germline V gene are KGHDR and SFDVKD. This CDR3 has 15 residues. Trimming removed 2 bases from V and 2 bases from J; junction bases left unmatched: 4. The CDR3 reads CATSDSLGQQETQYF. The DNA of the CDR3 is TGTGCCACCAGTGATTCTCTGGGACAGCAAGAGACCCAGTACTTC.

The chain recombines TRBV5-1 with TRBJ1-3; D gene uncertain. The CDR3 is made up of 15 amino acids. Trimming pared 2 bases from V and 0 bases from J, leaving 9 bases between. Germline V lookup: CDR1 SGHRS, CDR2 YFSETQ. The DNA of the CDR3 is TGCGCCAGCAGCTTAGAGACTTTCTCTGGAAACACCATATATTTT. Translated, it gives CASSLETFSGNTIYF.

The chain is built from TRBV5-1 and TRBJ2-5, with D perhaps matching TRBD2 (5 bases). Germline V gives CDR1 SGHRS, CDR2 YFSETQ. The CDR3 covers 14 residues. The V and J ends lost 0 bases and 5 bases respectively, with 11 bases between them. CDR3 DNA sequence: TGCGCCAGCAGCTTGGAGCTAGCCGGTGAGACCCAGTACTTC. This codes for CASSLELAGETQYF. Full variable domain (remainder filled in from reference TRBV5-1 and TRBJ2-5): KAGVTQTPRYLIKTRGQQVTLSCSPISGHRSVSWYQQTPGQGLQFLFEYFSETQRNKGNFPGRFSGRQFSNSRSEMNVSTLELGDSALYLCASSLELAGETQYFGPGTRLLVL.

The chain joins TRBV12-5 to TRBJ2-3; 10 bases fit TRBD1. Germline CDR1 LGHNT, CDR2 FRNRAP. CDR3 length equals 18 residues. The J segment lost 4 bases and the V segment lost 11 bases, leaving 21 bases of the junction unmatched. CDR3 protein: CAGDRGLVRVRCPDTQYF. CDR3 coding DNA: TGTGCTGGTGACAGGGGGCTAGTGAGAGTGAGGTGCCCAGATACGCAGTATTTT.

The chain recombines TRBV24-1 with TRBJ2-1, with TRBD2 matching over 10 bases. Germline V lookup: CDR1 KGHDR, CDR2 SFDVKD. Trimming cost V 10 bases and J 10 bases; bases outside gene matches: 12. This CDR3 spans 14 amino acids. The CDR3 region is CATGASGRVWEQFF. CDR3 nucleotide sequence: TGTGCCACTGGCGCGAGCGGGAGGGTGTGGGAGCAGTTCTTC.

This clone has just one count. V and J are TRBV10-3 and TRBJ2-5, with D tentatively TRBD1 (5 bases). V gave up 8 bases and J gave up 5 bases, with 18 bases separating them. CDR1 and CDR2 (germline): ENHRY, SYGVKD. The CDR3 totals 14 residues. The CDR3 loop is CAIGSRVHPETQYF. The CDR3 DNA is TGTGCCATCGGAAGCAGGGTTCATCCGGAGACCCAGTACTTC.